The rows below give T cell receptor beta chains drawn from one sample of a study of cytomegalovirus exposure and HLA in healthy donors. This table comes from immunoSEQ multiplex PCR, and its TCRdb copy is limited to in-frame clones, with some not included. The sample has approximately 210,000 clones, 77% seen once. Sequences were obtained from PBMCs. The receptors stem from a woman in her twenties or thirties in good health and CMV-seropositive. The CDR3 runs from the conserved cysteine through the conserved F or W. The order of the fields is V gene, D gene, J gene, clone size, CDR3 protein, CDR3 DNA. D genes are given only for firm matches. Some rows mark clone size as missing; the rest say once, few, many or name a class of expanded clone.

>TRBV10-3|TRBD1|TRBJ1-4|.
CAISATGTAGEKLFF
TGTGCCATCAGTGCAACCGGGACAGCGGGTGAAAAACTGTTTTTT
>TRBV29-1|TRBD2|TRBJ2-1|.
CSAYGLASSYNEQFF
TGCAGCGCCTACGGACTAGCCAGCTCCTACAATGAGCAGTTCTTC
>TRBV5-1|TRBD2|TRBJ2-3|few
CASSLGSSGSTDTQYF
TGCGCCAGCAGCTTGGGGAGTAGCGGGAGTACAGATACGCAGTATTTT
>TRBV7-9|.|TRBJ2-5|.
CASSLTGPELETQYF
TGTGCCAGCAGCTTGACAGGCCCTGAATTAGAGACCCAGTACTTC
>TRBV7-9|TRBD2|TRBJ2-4|few
CASSLDFRLAGEWGNIQYF
TGTGCCAGCAGCTTGGACTTCCGACTAGCGGGAGAGTGGGGAAACATTCAGTACTTC
>TRBV28|TRBD1|TRBJ1-5|.
CAGGQVGNQPQHF
TGTGCCGGGGGACAGGTTGGCAATCAGCCCCAGCATTTT
>TRBV2|.|TRBJ2-2|few
CASSANTGLNTGELFF
TGTGCCAGCAGCGCTAACACAGGGTTAAACACCGGGGAGCTGTTTTTT
>TRBV4-3|TRBD2|TRBJ2-3|.
CASSQVGTSGGRQYF
TGCGCCAGCAGCCAAGTAGGGACTAGCGGCGGCCGGCAGTATTTT
>TRBV5-4|.|TRBJ1-2|.
CASSSRDSLYGYTF
TGTGCCAGCAGCTCCCGGGACTCACTCTATGGCTACACCTTC
>TRBV5-1|TRBD2|TRBJ2-5|.
CASSTGLAGGSTQETQYF
TGCGCCAGCAGCACAGGACTAGCGGGGGGGTCGACCCAAGAGACCCAGTACTTC
>TRBV5-1|.|TRBJ1-4|.
CASSSGRIRGGEKLFF
TGCGCCAGCAGTTCAGGCCGTATTCGGGGGGGTGAAAAACTGTTTTTT
>TRBV2|.|TRBJ1-5|.
CASSETQRSNQPQHF
TGTGCCAGCAGTGAAACTCAGCGGAGCAATCAGCCCCAGCATTTT
>TRBV6-5|.|TRBJ2-1|.
CASSPRLVHNEQFF
TGTGCCAGCAGTCCCAGACTAGTCCACAATGAGCAGTTCTTC
>TRBV15|.|TRBJ1-1|.
CATSRGRGVNTEAFF
TGTGCCACCAGCAGAGGCCGGGGGGTGAACACTGAAGCTTTCTTT
>TRBV28|.|TRBJ1-3|.
CASSLRGNTIYF
TGTGCCAGCAGTTTAAGGGGGAACACCATATATTTT
>TRBV7-3|TRBD1|TRBJ1-5|once
CASRNQVEGQVRSQPQHF
TGTGCCAGCAGGAATCAGGTGGAGGGACAGGTAAGGAGTCAGCCCCAGCATTTT
>TRBV28|.|TRBJ2-6|few
CASRSQGGGANVLTF
TGTGCCAGCAGGTCGCAGGGTGGTGGGGCCAACGTCCTGACTTTC
>TRBV7-9|.|TRBJ1-4|.
CASSSGAMSEKLFF
TGTGCCAGCAGCTCAGGGGCAATGAGTGAAAAACTGTTTTTT
>TRBV5-1|TRBD1|TRBJ2-7|.
CASSSLTGTYEQYF
TGCGCCAGCAGTTCCCTGACAGGGACCTACGAGCAGTACTTC
>TRBV30|.|TRBJ1-1|.
CACKTENTEAFF
TGTGCCTGCAAGACAGAGAACACTGAAGCTTTCTTT
>TRBV7-2|.|TRBJ2-2|.
CASSLGDRRFTGELFF
TGTGCCAGCAGCTTAGGTGACAGGAGATTCACCGGGGAGCTGTTTTTT
>TRBV5-6|TRBD1|TRBJ2-7|once
CASSPQRTGGALDF
TGTGCCAGCAGCCCACAACGGACAGGGGGGGCCTTGGACTTC
>TRBV18|.|TRBJ1-2|.
CASSKETGDGYTF
TGTGCCAGCTCAAAAGAGACAGGAGATGGCTACACCTTC
>TRBV2|TRBD2|TRBJ2-1|.
CASRSGTSLFNEQFF
TGTGCCAGCAGATCCGGGACTAGCTTATTTAATGAGCAGTTCTTC
>TRBV9|.|TRBJ1-6|.
CASQSSAFYNSPLHF
TGTGCCAGCCAATCCTCCGCGTTCTATAATTCACCCCTCCACTTT
>TRBV19|.|TRBJ1-3|.
CASRHRGSGNTIYF
TGTGCCAGTAGGCATAGGGGCTCTGGAAACACCATATATTTT
>TRBV6-5|.|TRBJ2-7|.
CASSLDRTGEQYF
TGTGCCAGCAGTTTAGACCGAACGGGCGAGCAGTACTTC
>TRBV19|.|TRBJ2-3|.
CASSWQDTDTQYF
TGTGCCAGTAGTTGGCAGGACACAGATACGCAGTATTTT
>TRBV2|.|TRBJ1-2|.
CASSEAGHTSNYGYTF
TGTGCCAGCAGTGAAGCCGGACATACCTCTAACTATGGCTACACCTTC
>TRBV15|.|TRBJ1-6|.
CATSARAGLRSSPLHF
TGTGCCACCAGCGCCCGAGCGGGTCTAAGATCCTCACCCCTCCACTTT
>TRBV6-6|.|TRBJ1-1|.
CASSGTVPNTEAFF
TGTGCCAGCAGTGGGACTGTGCCCAACACTGAAGCTTTCTTT
>TRBV4-3|TRBD1|TRBJ1-5|.
CASSQGQGRNQPQHF
TGCGCCAGCAGCCAGGGACAGGGCCGCAATCAGCCCCAGCATTTT
>TRBV28|.|TRBJ2-7|.
CASSLGSRLGTYEQYF
TGTGCCAGCAGTTTGGGGTCTAGACTAGGGACCTACGAGCAGTACTTC
>TRBV12-5|.|TRBJ2-2|few
CASGLGLSGELFF
TGTGCTAGTGGTTTGGGACTTTCCGGGGAGCTGTTTTTT
>TRBV25-1|.|TRBJ2-6|few
CASSVRGGANVLTF
TGTGCCAGCAGTGTCAGGGGTGGGGCCAACGTCCTGACTTTC
>TRBV19|TRBD1|TRBJ2-7|.
CASRRTGTGSSYEQYF
TGTGCCAGTAGAAGGACCGGGACAGGGAGCTCCTACGAGCAGTACTTC
>TRBV6-5|.|TRBJ2-7|.
CASSPNEQYF
TGTGCCAGCAGTCCCAACGAGCAGTACTTC
>TRBV11-3|TRBD2|TRBJ2-1|few
CASSLDSGDGNNEQFF
TGTGCCAGCAGCTTAGACAGCGGGGACGGGAACAATGAGCAGTTCTTC
>TRBV27|TRBD1|TRBJ1-4|.
CASRTGMKLFF
TGTGCCAGCAGGACAGGGATGAAACTGTTTTTT
>TRBV19|TRBD2|TRBJ2-5|.
CASSWGLAGGKYQETQYF
TGTGCCAGTAGTTGGGGACTAGCGGGGGGAAAGTACCAAGAGACCCAGTACTTC
>TRBV15|TRBD1|TRBJ1-2|once
CATSRGQAYGYTF
TGTGCCACCAGCAGGGGACAGGCCTATGGCTACACCTTC
>TRBV30|TRBD2|TRBJ2-7|.
CAWSGLAGTRSSYEQYF
TGTGCCTGGAGTGGACTAGCGGGAACTCGGAGCTCCTACGAGCAGTACTTC
>TRBV18|.|TRBJ1-5|.
CASSRLYSNQPQHF
TGTGCCAGCTCACGTCTTTATAGCAATCAGCCCCAGCATTTT
>TRBV4-2|TRBD1|TRBJ1-2|.
CASSQTTGAPKYGYTF
TGTGCCAGCAGCCAAACGACAGGGGCGCCCAAGTATGGCTACACCTTC
>TRBV7-9|.|TRBJ1-5|.
CASSPGQRSNQPQHF
TGTGCCAGCAGCCCAGGACAGAGAAGCAATCAGCCCCAGCATTTT
>TRBV28|.|TRBJ2-4|once
CASSLYSGVAKNIQYF
TGTGCCAGCAGTTTATATTCGGGAGTCGCCAAAAACATTCAGTACTTC
>TRBV5-1|.|TRBJ2-1|.
CASSFPRGNNEQFF
TGCGCCAGCAGCTTTCCCCGGGGAAACAATGAGCAGTTCTTC
>TRBV28|TRBD2|TRBJ2-7|once
CASSKSGSEQYF
TGTGCCAGCAGCAAAAGCGGGAGTGAGCAGTACTTC
>TRBV9|.|TRBJ1-1|.
CASSPSSRRGSATEAFF
TGTGCCAGCAGCCCATCATCAAGAAGGGGGTCGGCCACTGAAGCTTTCTTT
>TRBV30|.|TRBJ1-6|.
CAWSLGGSPLHF
TGTGCCTGGAGTTTGGGAGGTTCACCCCTCCACTTT
>TRBV6-5|TRBD2|TRBJ2-3|.
CASKTGLAVDTQYF
TGTGCCAGCAAGACGGGACTAGCGGTAGATACGCAGTATTTT